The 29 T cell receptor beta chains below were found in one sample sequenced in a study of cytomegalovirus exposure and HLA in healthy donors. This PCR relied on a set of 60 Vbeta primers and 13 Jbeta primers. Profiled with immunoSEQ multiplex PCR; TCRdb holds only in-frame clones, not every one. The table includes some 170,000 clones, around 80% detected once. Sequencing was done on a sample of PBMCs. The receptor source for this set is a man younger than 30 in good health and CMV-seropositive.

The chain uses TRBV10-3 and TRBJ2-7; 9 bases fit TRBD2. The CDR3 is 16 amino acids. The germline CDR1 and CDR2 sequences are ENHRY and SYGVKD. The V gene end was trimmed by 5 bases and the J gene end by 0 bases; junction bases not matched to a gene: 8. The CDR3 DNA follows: TGTGCCATCAGTCCTGTCCTGCGGGGGGGCTCCTACGAGCAGTACTTC. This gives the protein CAISPVLRGGSYEQYF.

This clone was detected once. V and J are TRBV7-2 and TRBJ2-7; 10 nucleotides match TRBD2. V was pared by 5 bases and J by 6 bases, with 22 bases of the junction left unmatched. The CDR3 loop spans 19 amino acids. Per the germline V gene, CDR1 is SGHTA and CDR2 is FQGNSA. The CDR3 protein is CASSLMTPLSGGSTGEQYF. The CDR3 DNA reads TGTGCCAGCAGCCTCATGACGCCCCTTAGCGGGGGGTCTACCGGCGAGCAGTACTTC.

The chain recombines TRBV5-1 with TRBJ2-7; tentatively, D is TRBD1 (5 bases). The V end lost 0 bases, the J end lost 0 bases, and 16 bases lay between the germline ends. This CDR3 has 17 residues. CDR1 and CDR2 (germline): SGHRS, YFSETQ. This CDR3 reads CASSLGPTAVASYEQYF. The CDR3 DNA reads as TGCGCCAGCAGCTTGGGGCCGACAGCTGTTGCCTCCTACGAGCAGTACTTC.

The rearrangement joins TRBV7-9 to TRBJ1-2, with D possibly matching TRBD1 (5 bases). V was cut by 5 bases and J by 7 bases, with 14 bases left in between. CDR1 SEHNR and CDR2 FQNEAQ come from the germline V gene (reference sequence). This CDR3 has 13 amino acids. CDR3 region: CASSPQRGGGYTF. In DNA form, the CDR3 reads TGTGCCAGCAGCCCACAACGGGGGGGTGGCTACACCTTC.

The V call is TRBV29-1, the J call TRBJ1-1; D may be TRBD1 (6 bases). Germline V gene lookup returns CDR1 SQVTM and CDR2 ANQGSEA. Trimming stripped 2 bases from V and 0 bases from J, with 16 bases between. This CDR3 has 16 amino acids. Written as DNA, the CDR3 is TGCAGCGTTGAATCGCTTTCGAACAGGGTGAACACTGAAGCTTTCTTT. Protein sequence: CSVESLSNRVNTEAFF.

The CDR3 here is CATSRDHSNEAFF. The CDR3 DNA sequence: TGTGCCACCAGCAGAGATCATAGCAATGAAGCTTTCTTT. V is TRBV15 and J is TRBJ1-1; D unclear. The CDR3 runs to 13 residues. Germline-derived CDR1 and CDR2 are LNHNV and YYDKDF (reference sequence). V was pared by 0 bases and J by 7 bases, with 9 bases between.

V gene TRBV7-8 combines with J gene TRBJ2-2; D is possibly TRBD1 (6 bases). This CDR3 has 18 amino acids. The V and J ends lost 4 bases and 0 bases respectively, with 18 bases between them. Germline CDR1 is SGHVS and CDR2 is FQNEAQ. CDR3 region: CASSSPYANRANTGELFF. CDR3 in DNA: TGTGCCAGCAGCTCCCCTTACGCCAACAGGGCGAACACCGGGGAGCTGTTTTTT.

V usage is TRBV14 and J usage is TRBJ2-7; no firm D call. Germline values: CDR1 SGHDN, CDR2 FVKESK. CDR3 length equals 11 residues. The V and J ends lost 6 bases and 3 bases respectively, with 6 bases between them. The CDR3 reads CASSSSYEQYF. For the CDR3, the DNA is TGTGCCAGCAGTTCCAGCTACGAGCAGTACTTC.

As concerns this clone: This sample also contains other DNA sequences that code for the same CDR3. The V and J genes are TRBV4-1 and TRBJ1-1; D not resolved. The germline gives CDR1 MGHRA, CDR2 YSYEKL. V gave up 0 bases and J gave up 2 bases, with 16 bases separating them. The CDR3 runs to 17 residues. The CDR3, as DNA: TGCGCCAGCAGCCAAGATTGGGCGGAGGACCGTAACACTGAAGCTTTCTTT. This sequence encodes CASSQDWAEDRNTEAFF.

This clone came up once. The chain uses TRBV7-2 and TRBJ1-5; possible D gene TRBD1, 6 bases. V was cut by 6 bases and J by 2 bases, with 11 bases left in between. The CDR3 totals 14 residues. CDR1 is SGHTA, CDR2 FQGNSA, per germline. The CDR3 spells CASRQQGRNQPQHF. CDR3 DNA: TGTGCCAGCAGGCAACAGGGTCGCAATCAGCCCCAGCATTTT.

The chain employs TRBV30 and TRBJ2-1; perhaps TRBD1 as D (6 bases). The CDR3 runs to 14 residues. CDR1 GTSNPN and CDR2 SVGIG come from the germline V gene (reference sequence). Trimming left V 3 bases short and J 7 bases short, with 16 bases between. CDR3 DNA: TGTGCCTGGAGCGAGACAGGCTTGCTAAATGAGCAGTTCTTC. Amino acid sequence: CAWSETGLLNEQFF.

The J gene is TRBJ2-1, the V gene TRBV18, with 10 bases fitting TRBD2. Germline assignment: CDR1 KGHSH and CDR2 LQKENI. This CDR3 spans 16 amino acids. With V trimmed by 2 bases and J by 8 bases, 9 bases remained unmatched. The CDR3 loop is CASSPDLAGGIHEQFF. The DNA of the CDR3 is TGTGCCAGCTCACCAGATTTAGCGGGAGGAATCCATGAGCAGTTCTTC.

CDR3 region: CASSLDRDNYEQYF. The CDR3, as DNA: TGCGCCAGCAGCTTGGACAGGGACAACTACGAGCAGTACTTC. The chain employs TRBV5-1 and TRBJ2-7, with D tentatively TRBD1 (6 bases). Germline V gives CDR1 SGHRS, CDR2 YFSETQ. The germline V and J ends were trimmed by 0 bases and 3 bases, with 10 bases remaining between them. The CDR3 spans 14 residues.

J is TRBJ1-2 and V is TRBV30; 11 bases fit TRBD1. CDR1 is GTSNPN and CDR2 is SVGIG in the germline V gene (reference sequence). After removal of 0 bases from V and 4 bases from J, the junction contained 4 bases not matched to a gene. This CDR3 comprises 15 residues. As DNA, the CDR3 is TGTGCCTGGAGTGTTGGGACAGGGGGGAGCTATGGCTACACCTTC. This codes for CAWSVGTGGSYGYTF.

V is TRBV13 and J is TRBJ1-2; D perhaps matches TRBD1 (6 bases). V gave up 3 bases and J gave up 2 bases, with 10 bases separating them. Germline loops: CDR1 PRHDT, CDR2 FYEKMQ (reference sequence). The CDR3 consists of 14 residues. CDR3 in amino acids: CASSLGTGNYGYTF. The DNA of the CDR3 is TGTGCCAGCAGCTTGGGTACAGGGAACTATGGCTACACCTTC.

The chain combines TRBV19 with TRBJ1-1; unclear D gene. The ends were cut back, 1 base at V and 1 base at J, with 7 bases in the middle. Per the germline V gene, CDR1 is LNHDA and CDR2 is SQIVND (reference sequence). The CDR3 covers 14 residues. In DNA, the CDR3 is TGTGCCAGTAGTATAGTTTCAGGGAACACTGAAGCTTTCTTT. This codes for CASSIVSGNTEAFF.

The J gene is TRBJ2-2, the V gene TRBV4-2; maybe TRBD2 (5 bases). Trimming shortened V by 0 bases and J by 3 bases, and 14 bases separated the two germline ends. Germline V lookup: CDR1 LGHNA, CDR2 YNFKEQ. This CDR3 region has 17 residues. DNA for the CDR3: TGTGCCAGCAGCCAAGATGGGCGGGCCTCGGACACCGGGGAGCTGTTTTTT. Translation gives CASSQDGRASDTGELFF.

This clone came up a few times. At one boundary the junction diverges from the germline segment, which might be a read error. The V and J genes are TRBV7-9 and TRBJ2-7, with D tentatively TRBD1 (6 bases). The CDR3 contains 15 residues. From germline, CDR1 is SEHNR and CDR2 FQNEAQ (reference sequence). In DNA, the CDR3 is TGTTCCAGCAGCTTTGGGGCCAGGGGTTCCTACGAGCAGTACTTC. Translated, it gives CSSSFGARGSYEQYF.

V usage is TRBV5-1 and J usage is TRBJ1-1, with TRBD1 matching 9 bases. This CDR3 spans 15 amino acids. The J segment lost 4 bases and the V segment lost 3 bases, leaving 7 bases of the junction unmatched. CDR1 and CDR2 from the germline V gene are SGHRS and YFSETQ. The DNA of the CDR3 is TGCGCCAGCAGCTGGACGGGACAGGGAAGCACTGAAGCTTTCTTT. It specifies CASSWTGQGSTEAFF.

CDR3 sequence reads: CASSGRLNEGETQYF. The CDR3 bases are TGTGCCAGCAGTGGGAGGCTAAATGAGGGAGAGACCCAGTACTTC. The chain employs TRBV2 and TRBJ2-5, with D tentatively TRBD2 (5 bases). There are 15 residues in the CDR3. Germline V gene data show CDR1 as SNHLY and CDR2 as FYNNEI. Trimming shortened V by 4 bases and J by 4 bases, and 16 bases separated the two germline ends.

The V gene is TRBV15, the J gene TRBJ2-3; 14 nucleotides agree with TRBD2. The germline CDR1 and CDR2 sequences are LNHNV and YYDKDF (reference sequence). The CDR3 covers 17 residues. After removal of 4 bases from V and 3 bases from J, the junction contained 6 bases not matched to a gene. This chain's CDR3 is CATSTKRTSGRTDTQYF. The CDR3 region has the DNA TGTGCCACCAGCACCAAACGGACTAGCGGGAGGACAGATACGCAGTATTTT.

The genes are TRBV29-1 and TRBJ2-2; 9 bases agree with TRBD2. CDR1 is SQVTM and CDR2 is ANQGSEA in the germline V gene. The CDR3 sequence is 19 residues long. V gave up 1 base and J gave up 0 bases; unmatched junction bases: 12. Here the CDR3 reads CSVEAGPSGATTNTGELFF. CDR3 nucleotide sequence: TGCAGCGTTGAAGCGGGTCCTAGCGGGGCGACCACGAACACCGGGGAGCTGTTTTTT.

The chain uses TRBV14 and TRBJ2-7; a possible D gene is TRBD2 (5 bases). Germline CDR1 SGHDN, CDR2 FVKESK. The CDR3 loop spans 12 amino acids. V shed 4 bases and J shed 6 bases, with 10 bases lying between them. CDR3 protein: CASSLLRGEQYF. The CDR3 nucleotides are TGTGCCAGCAGCCTCCTCCGGGGCGAGCAGTACTTC. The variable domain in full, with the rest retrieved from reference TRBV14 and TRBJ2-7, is EAGVTQFPSHSVIEKGQTVTLRCDPISGHDNLYWYRRVMGKEIKFLLHFVKESKQDESGMPNNRFLAERTGGTYSTLKVQPAELEDSGVYFCASSLLRGEQYFGPGTRLTVT.

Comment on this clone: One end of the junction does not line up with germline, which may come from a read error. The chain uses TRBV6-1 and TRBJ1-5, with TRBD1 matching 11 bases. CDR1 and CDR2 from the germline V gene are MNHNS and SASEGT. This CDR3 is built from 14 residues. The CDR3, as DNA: TGTGCCAGCACTGAAGGGACAGGGGGACAGCCCCAGCATTTT. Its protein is CASTEGTGGQPQHF.

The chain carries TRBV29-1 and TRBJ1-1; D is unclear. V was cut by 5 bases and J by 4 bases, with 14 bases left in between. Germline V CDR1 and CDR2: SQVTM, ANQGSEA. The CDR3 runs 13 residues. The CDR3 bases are TGCAGCGTTCACGAGGGCCTGGGCACTGAAGCTTTCTTT. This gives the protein CSVHEGLGTEAFF.

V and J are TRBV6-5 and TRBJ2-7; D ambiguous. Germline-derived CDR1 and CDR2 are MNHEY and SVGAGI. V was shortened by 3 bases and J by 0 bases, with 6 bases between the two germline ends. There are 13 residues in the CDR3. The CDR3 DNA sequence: TGTGCCAGCAGTTATCCAGGCTCCTACGAGCAGTACTTC. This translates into CASSYPGSYEQYF.

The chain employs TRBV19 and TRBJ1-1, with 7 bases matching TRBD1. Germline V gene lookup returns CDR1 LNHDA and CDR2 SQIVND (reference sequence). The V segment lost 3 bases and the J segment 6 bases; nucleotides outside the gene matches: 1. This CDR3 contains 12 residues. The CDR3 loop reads CASSMGQSEAFF. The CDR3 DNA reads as TGTGCCAGTAGTATGGGACAGTCTGAAGCTTTCTTT.

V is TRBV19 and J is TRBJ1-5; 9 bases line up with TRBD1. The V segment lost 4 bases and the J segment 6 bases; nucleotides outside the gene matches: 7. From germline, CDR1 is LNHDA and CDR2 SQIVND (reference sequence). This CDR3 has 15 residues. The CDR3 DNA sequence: TGTGCCAGTAGTACCCCAGAGGACAGGGGTCAGCCCCAGCATTTT. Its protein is CASSTPEDRGQPQHF.

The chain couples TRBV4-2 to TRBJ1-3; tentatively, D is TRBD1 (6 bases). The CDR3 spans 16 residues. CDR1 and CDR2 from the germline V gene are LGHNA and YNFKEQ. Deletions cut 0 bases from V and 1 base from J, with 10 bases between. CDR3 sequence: CASSQDPTGSGNTIYF. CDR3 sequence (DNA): TGTGCCAGCAGCCAAGATCCTACAGGGTCTGGAAACACCATATATTTT.